This T cell receptor beta chain was found in a study of OX40 agonist ivuxolimab in advanced cancers. Overall study: Ivuxolimab, an agonist antibody against OX40 (CD134), was given to patients. Study-wide results and caveats: Partial responders dosed at 0.1-3.0 mg/kg displayed clonal expansion ranking among the lowest. There was clonal expansion of CD4+ and CD8+ blood T cells by week 6 at 0.1 to 3.0 mg/kg. Expanded peripheral T cell antigen specificity was not determined.

V lost 4 bases to trimming and J lost 6 bases; unmatched junction nucleotides: 12. The CDR3 is made up of 16 amino acids. Germline V gene lookup returns CDR1 MNHEY and CDR2 SVGAGI. Comments on this clone: Its specificity is unknown.

The table came from immunoSEQ multiplex PCR; TCRdb's copy has only in-frame clones and leaves some out. The repertoire consists of 80,000 or so clones, with 85% to 90% occurring once and the leading ten covering roughly 2.2%. The V call is TRBV6-5, the J call TRBJ2-1; 7 bases agree with TRBD2. The sequencing here drew on CD4+ or CD8+ T cells sorted from blood, taken in a trial of the OX40 agonist ivuxolimab. The receptor's source is an adult with an advanced solid tumor such as melanoma, head and neck, liver or kidney cancer. The CDR3 protein is CASSLLHGGGFNEQFF. CDR3 DNA sequence: TGTGCCAGCAGTTTACTACACGGCGGGGGATTCAATGAGCAGTTCTTC.